Sequencing of this T cell receptor beta chain was carried out in a study of somatic mutations in cytotoxic T cells in rheumatoid arthritis. Concerning this clone: Antigen specificity is unknown.

Measured with immunoSEQ multiplex PCR; TCRdb has only the in-frame clones, and not every one. The data contain approximately 17,000 clones, 75% to 80% of them seen just once; the ten biggest clones take up 15% to 20%. Study outcomes and limitations: Some patients, about an eighth of the 65, had a largest CD8+ clone that exceeded 20% of CD8+ cells.

Sequencing was carried out using CD8+ T cells sorted from blood. This clonotype was sampled from an adult with rheumatoid arthritis.

CDR3 region: CASSLSLWDNEQFF. The DNA for the CDR3 is TGTGCCAGCAGCTTATCTCTGTGGGACAATGAGCAGTTCTTC. This rearrangement joins TRBV7-6 to TRBJ2-1; D gene ambiguous. CDR1 and CDR2 (germline): SGHVS, FNYEAQ. V lost 2 bases, J lost 5 bases, and 10 bases lay in between. CDR3 length: 14 residues.